This is a list of T cell receptor beta chains from one sample in a study of T cell responses to AZD1222 COVID-19 vaccine. Assay used: immunoSEQ multiplex PCR; TCRdb lists only in-frame clones, some missing. The repertoire has about 160,000 clones, 92% of them found once; the top ten carry 1.1%. Sample: peripheral blood, taken 28 days after the second AZD1222 dose. Receptors originate from an adult who received the AZD1222 COVID-19 vaccine. CDR3s include the opening cysteine and the closing phenylalanine or tryptophan. D genes are given only for firm matches. Size tells how often a clone was seen (once, few, many) or the class of an expanded clone, and some rows leave it out.

V	length	size	D	J	DNA	CDR3
TRBV3-1/TRBV3-2	15	NA	NA	TRBJ1-6	TGTGCCAGCAGCCAAGAAGGGGGATACGGATCACCCCTCCACTTT	CASSQEGGYGSPLHF
TRBV25-1	13	NA	NA	TRBJ1-2	TGTGCCAGCAGTGAAGGGGGGGCGTGGGGCTACACCTTC	CASSEGGAWGYTF
TRBV12-3/TRBV12-4	11	NA	NA	TRBJ2-7	TGTGCCAGCAGGTCCTATGGAGGGCAGTACTTC	CASRSYGGQYF
TRBV12-5	12	NA	NA	TRBJ1-2	TGTGCTAGTGGTTTGTTCGGGGATGGCTACACCTTC	CASGLFGDGYTF
TRBV2	15	NA	NA	TRBJ1-4	TGTGCCAGCAGTCTGTTTTCGGCGGGGAATGAAAAACTGTTTTTT	CASSLFSAGNEKLFF
TRBV7-9	15	NA	TRBD1	TRBJ1-2	TGTGCCAGCAGCTTAGGTGACAGGGGGCGCGATGGCTACACCTTC	CASSLGDRGRDGYTF
TRBV5-1	16	NA	NA	TRBJ2-5	TGCGCCAGCAGCTTGGCCGGGGATGGCGGACAAGAGACCCAGTACTTC	CASSLAGDGGQETQYF
TRBV9	14	NA	NA	TRBJ2-4	TGTGCCAGCAGCGTTGGGGGAACCAAAAACATTCAGTACTTC	CASSVGGTKNIQYF
TRBV7-9	17	NA	TRBD1	TRBJ1-6	TGTGCCAGCAGCTCGGAGACGGACAGGGGCGTCGGTTCACCCCTCCACTTT	CASSSETDRGVGSPLHF
TRBV7-9	15	few	NA	TRBJ1-5	TGTGCCAGCGCTCTGGGAGTCTATAGCAATCAGCCCCAGCATTTT	CASALGVYSNQPQHF
TRBV7-9	13	NA	TRBD1	TRBJ1-2	TGTGCCAGCAGCTTGGGACAGAGCTATGGCTACACCTTC	CASSLGQSYGYTF
TRBV2	15	NA	TRBD2	TRBJ2-1	TGTGCCAGCAGTAAACCGGGACTAGCGGGGATTGAGCAGTTCTTC	CASSKPGLAGIEQFF
TRBV7-3	13	NA	TRBD1	TRBJ1-1	TGTGCCAGCAGCTGGGACAGAAACACTGAAGCTTTCTTT	CASSWDRNTEAFF
TRBV7-8	15	NA	NA	TRBJ1-5	TGTGCCAGCAGCAACAGAAGAGGTACCCGGCAGCCCCAGCATTTT	CASSNRRGTRQPQHF
TRBV11-2	12	NA	TRBD1	TRBJ2-7	TGTGCCAGCAGCAGACAGGGCTCCGAGCAGTACTTC	CASSRQGSEQYF
TRBV6-2/TRBV6-3	11	NA	NA	TRBJ1-1	TGTGCCAGCAGTTACTCCGTTGAAGCTTTCTTT	CASSYSVEAFF
TRBV19	16	NA	TRBD1	TRBJ1-2	TGTGCCAGTAGTATAGGTGGACAGGGGGTCGGCTATGGCTACACCTTC	CASSIGGQGVGYGYTF
TRBV7-8	11	NA	NA	TRBJ2-1	TGTGCCAGCAGCTCCAGGAATGAGCAGTTCTTC	CASSSRNEQFF
TRBV2	15	NA	TRBD2	TRBJ2-7	TGTGCCAGCAGTGAAGGGACTAGCGGGGTCTACGAGCAGTACTTC	CASSEGTSGVYEQYF
TRBV18	14	NA	NA	TRBJ1-3	TGTGCCAGCTCACCAAGCGAGGCTGGAAACACCATATATTTT	CASSPSEAGNTIYF
TRBV7-7	15	NA	TRBD2	TRBJ2-5	TGTGCCAGCAGCTTAACTAGCGGGGGAGGTGAGACCCAGTACTTC	CASSLTSGGGETQYF
TRBV11-3	12	NA	NA	TRBJ1-3	TGTGCCAGCCAAGGGACTGGAAACACCATATATTTT	CASQGTGNTIYF
TRBV2	12	NA	NA	TRBJ1-1	TGTGCCTCGGCGGACAGTTACACTGAAGCTTTCTTT	CASADSYTEAFF
TRBV5-4	14	NA	NA	TRBJ2-3	TGTGCCAGCAGCTTGGCGGGGGCCACAGATACGCAGTATTTT	CASSLAGATDTQYF
TRBV10-1	15	NA	NA	TRBJ1-1	TGCGCCAGCAGTGCCGGCAAGGACTTGAACACTGAAGCTTTCTTT	CASSAGKDLNTEAFF
TRBV25-1	15	NA	TRBD1	TRBJ1-2	TGTGCCAGCAGTGCCGAGGACAGGGTTCACTATGGCTACACCTTC	CASSAEDRVHYGYTF
TRBV9	20	once	TRBD2	TRBJ2-3	TGTGCCAGCAGCGTAGCCCATCAGCTAGCGGGGGTACCAGCGGGGGATACGCAGTATTTT	CASSVAHQLAGVPAGDTQYF
TRBV19	16	NA	TRBD1	TRBJ1-5	TGTGCCAGTAGTACCACGGGACAGGGCGGGCGACAGCCCCAGCATTTT	CASSTTGQGGRQPQHF
TRBV7-9	12	NA	NA	TRBJ1-1	TGTGCCAGCAGCTTCGGGACGGCCAAAGCTTTCTTT	CASSFGTAKAFF
TRBV19	13	NA	NA	TRBJ2-3	TGTGCCAGTAGTATAGATAAGAGTTATACGCAGTATTTT	CASSIDKSYTQYF
TRBV30	13	NA	NA	TRBJ1-2	TGTGCCTGGAGAATCCAGGGGCTAGGGGGCTACACCTTC	CAWRIQGLGGYTF
TRBV12-3/TRBV12-4	13	NA	NA	TRBJ1-6	TGTGCCAGCAGTTTAGAAGGGAATTCACCCCTCCACTTT	CASSLEGNSPLHF
TRBV4-2	15	NA	TRBD1	TRBJ2-7	TGTGCCAGCAGCTCGCCGGGACAGGGGACCTACGAGCAGTACTTC	CASSSPGQGTYEQYF
TRBV10-3	14	NA	TRBD1	TRBJ1-2	TGTGCCATCAGTGGACAGGGGGAGGGGTATGGCTACACCTTC	CAISGQGEGYGYTF
TRBV4-1	14	NA	NA	TRBJ1-2	TGCGCCAGCAGCCAAGTAACAGGCTACTATGGCTACACCTTC	CASSQVTGYYGYTF
TRBV4-1	15	NA	TRBD2	TRBJ2-3	TGCGCCAGCACTCACCCGGGACTAAGCACAGATACGCAGTATTTT	CASTHPGLSTDTQYF
TRBV18	15	NA	NA	TRBJ1-4	TGTGCCAGCTCACTAGGGTTTGGGACTAATGAAAAACTGTTTTTT	CASSLGFGTNEKLFF
TRBV2	15	NA	NA	TRBJ1-4	TGTGCCAGCAGTGAAGTGGAGGGGCAGGGAGAAAAACTGTTTTTT	CASSEVEGQGEKLFF
TRBV7-9	14	NA	TRBD1	TRBJ1-4	TGTGCCAGCAGCTTCGGACAGGGTAGTGAAAAACTGTTTTTT	CASSFGQGSEKLFF
TRBV7-9	12	few	NA	TRBJ2-7	TGTGCCAGCAGCACGGGGACTTACGAGCAGTACTTC	CASSTGTYEQYF
TRBV5-4	15	once	TRBD1	TRBJ2-7	TGTGCCAGCAGTGGGGGACAGATGAGCTCCTACGAGCAGTACTTC	CASSGGQMSSYEQYF
TRBV19	14	NA	NA	TRBJ2-2	TGTGCCAGTAGTACGCGACAGGACACCGGGGAGCTGTTTTTT	CASSTRQDTGELFF
TRBV27	14	NA	NA	TRBJ2-2	TGTGCCAGCAGTTTGTCAGCCCGGCCCGGGGAGCTGTTTTTT	CASSLSARPGELFF
TRBV10-3	16	NA	TRBD1	TRBJ1-3	TGTGCCATCAGAAGACAGGGGGGGATCGGTGGAAACACCATATATTTT	CAIRRQGGIGGNTIYF
TRBV7-2	14	NA	NA	TRBJ2-4	TGTGCCAGCAGCTTGGGGGCGGGGAAAAACATTCAGTACTTC	CASSLGAGKNIQYF
TRBV29-1	11	NA	NA	TRBJ1-1	TGCACCGTGACGGCGAACACTGAAGCTTTCTTT	CTVTANTEAFF
TRBV5-1	16	NA	TRBD1	TRBJ1-2	TGCGCCAGCAGACCCGACAGGGCCCTCCCTAACTATGGCTACACCTTC	CASRPDRALPNYGYTF
TRBV13	13	NA	NA	TRBJ2-5	TGTGCCAGCAGCCGCAGGGACGGGGAGACCCAGTACTTC	CASSRRDGETQYF
TRBV18	13	NA	TRBD1	TRBJ1-2	TGTGCCAGCTCACCCGGACAGGCCTTGGACTACACCTTC	CASSPGQALDYTF
TRBV12-5	15	NA	TRBD1	TRBJ2-5	TGTGCTAGTGGGTCCGGGACAGGGGGAAGAGAGACCCAGTACTTC	CASGSGTGGRETQYF
TRBV5-6	14	NA	NA	TRBJ1-6	TGTGCCAGCAGCTTCCGAAGGGGGGGGATGGCCCTCCACTTT	CASSFRRGGMALHF
TRBV6-5	14	NA	TRBD1	TRBJ1-2	TGTGCCAGCAGCCCACGGGACAGGGGCTCTGGCTACACCTTC	CASSPRDRGSGYTF
TRBV25-1	14	NA	TRBD2	TRBJ2-7	TGTGCCAGCAGTCCCTGGGACTACGGGGACGAGCAGTACTTC	CASSPWDYGDEQYF
TRBV5-6	15	NA	NA	TRBJ1-2	TGTGCCAGCAGCTTGCCCGCCGGGGACAACTATGGCTACACCTTC	CASSLPAGDNYGYTF
TRBV19	11	NA	NA	TRBJ1-1	TGTGCCAGCGCTATTGAGACTGAAGCTTTCTTT	CASAIETEAFF
TRBV6-5	14	NA	NA	TRBJ2-1	TGTGCCAGCAGTTACTCGCACAGGAACAATGAGCAGTTCTTC	CASSYSHRNNEQFF
TRBV11-2	15	NA	TRBD2	TRBJ2-3	TGTGCCAGCAGCTTGGGGGGGTGGGCAGCGGATACGCAGTATTTT	CASSLGGWAADTQYF
TRBV5-1	16	NA	NA	TRBJ1-4	TGCGCCAGCAGCTTGGCTGGAGGGCGGACTAATGAAAAACTGTTTTTT	CASSLAGGRTNEKLFF